In this sample, the clone carrying this T cell receptor beta chain turned up a few times. The antigen remains unidentified. The CDR3 has 12 residues. The germline gives CDR1 SNHLY, CDR2 FYNNEI. Deletions cut 8 bases from V and 5 bases from J, with 10 bases between. The data are from a study of identical twins. cDNA carried unique molecular identifiers, and a universal primer site was added by template switching. TCRdb used MiXCR to reprocess the 5' RACE reads, holding one entry per CDR3 protein. The sample lists just under 650,000 distinct CDR3 sequences, under 8.5% seen once, with 1.6% in the top ten. Whole-study results and caveats: Carriage of fewer insertions was seen in abundant cord blood beta clonotypes, whereas memory repertoires showed none. Modelling underestimated the level of out-of-frame TCR alpha sharing observed in monozygotic twins.

A further study also used this sample, focusing on yellow fever vaccine responses in identical twins.

The sample was PBMCs. This chain uses TRBV2 with TRBJ2-1, with D perhaps matching TRBD2 (6 bases). The receptor comes from a woman between 18 and 29 years old in good health. The CDR3 region is CASGGLDNEQFF. The CDR3 DNA sequence: TGTGCCAGCGGGGGACTTGACAATGAGCAGTTCTTC.